What follows is one T cell receptor beta chain and its context. Other DNA sequences from this sample encode an identical CDR3 as well. Repertoires were generated with immunoSEQ multiplex PCR, while TCRdb's copy carries only in-frame clones and drops some. This sample carries hundreds of thousands of clones, 88% of them seen once, and the ten largest clones take 10% to 15%. These data come from a study of blood T cell repertoires in COVID-19. At the level of the study: Whether acute or convalescent, the COVID-19 samples came from the United States, Italy and Spain.

Germline V lookup: CDR1 GTSNPN, CDR2 SVGIG (reference sequence). This CDR3 comprises 14 residues. V was shortened by 1 base and J by 1 base, with 7 bases between the two germline ends. Recruited during active infection, patients (from Seattle) were subsequently followed longitudinally. The sample was peripheral blood. This TCR was sampled from a woman aged 45-65 years with COVID-19, enrolled during active disease. The chain combines TRBV30 with TRBJ2-2; tentative D call: TRBD2 (5 bases). CDR3 loop: CAWSGGLNTGELFF. The CDR3 nucleotides read TGTGCCTGGAGTGGAGGGCTGAACACCGGGGAGCTGTTTTTT.